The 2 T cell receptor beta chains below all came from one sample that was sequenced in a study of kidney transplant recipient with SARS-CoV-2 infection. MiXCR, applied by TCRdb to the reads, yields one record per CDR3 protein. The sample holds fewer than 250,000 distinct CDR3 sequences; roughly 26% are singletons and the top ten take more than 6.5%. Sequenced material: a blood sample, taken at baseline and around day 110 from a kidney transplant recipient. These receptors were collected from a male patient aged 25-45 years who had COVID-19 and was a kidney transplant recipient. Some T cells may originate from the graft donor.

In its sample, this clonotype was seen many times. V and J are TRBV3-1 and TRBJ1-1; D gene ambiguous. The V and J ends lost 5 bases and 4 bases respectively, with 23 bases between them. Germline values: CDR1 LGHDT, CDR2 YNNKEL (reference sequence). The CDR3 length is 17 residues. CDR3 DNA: TGTGCCAGCAGCAAGGATGTTCCCATTTCAATTCGCACTGAAGCTTTCTTT. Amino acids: CASSKDVPISIRTEAFF. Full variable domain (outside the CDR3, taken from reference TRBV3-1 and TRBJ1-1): DTAVSQTPKYLVTQMGNDKSIKCEQNLGHDTMYWYKQDSKKFLKIMFSYNNKELIINETVPNRFSPKSPDKAHLNLHINSLELGDSAVYFCASSKDVPISIRTEAFFGQGTRLTVV.

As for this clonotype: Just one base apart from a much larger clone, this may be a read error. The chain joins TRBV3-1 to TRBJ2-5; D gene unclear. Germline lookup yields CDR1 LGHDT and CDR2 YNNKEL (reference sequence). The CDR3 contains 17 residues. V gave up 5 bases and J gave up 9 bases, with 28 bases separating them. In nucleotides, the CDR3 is TGTGCCAGCAGCAAACGATGTCCCATTTCTTTCTCTGAGGCCCAGTACTTC. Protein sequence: CASSKRCPISFSEAQYF.